This T cell receptor (beta chain) originates from a study of cytomegalovirus exposure and HLA in healthy donors. Germline-derived CDR1 and CDR2 are SGHNT and YENEEA. The CDR3 loop spans 11 amino acids. To note about this clone: No antigen is known for it.

Primers included in the PCR were 60 Vbeta and 13 Jbeta primers. Original processing notes: In a later analysis, the count reached some 75 million unique TCR beta chains, with 10 million to 11 million shared. Clones were sequenced by immunoSEQ multiplex PCR, and TCRdb holds only the in-frame ones, with some missing. V and J calls and clone size are as listed in that table; D and trimming were resolved from the DNA. The repertoire consists of under 100,000 clones, with under 90% occurring once and the leading ten covering around 4.2%. Study findings and constraints: Cytomegalovirus association was listed for approximately 160 TCR beta chains. Diagnosis of cytomegalovirus status made by the classifier reportedly showed high specificity and sensitivity.

The clonotype originates from a woman between 70 and 85 years old in good health and CMV-seropositive. Sequencing was performed on PBMCs. J is TRBJ2-3 and V is TRBV11-3, with D tentatively TRBD2 (5 bases). The CDR3 DNA follows: TGTATGTCGGAGGGCACAGATACGCAGTATTTT. Its protein product is CMSEGTDTQYF.